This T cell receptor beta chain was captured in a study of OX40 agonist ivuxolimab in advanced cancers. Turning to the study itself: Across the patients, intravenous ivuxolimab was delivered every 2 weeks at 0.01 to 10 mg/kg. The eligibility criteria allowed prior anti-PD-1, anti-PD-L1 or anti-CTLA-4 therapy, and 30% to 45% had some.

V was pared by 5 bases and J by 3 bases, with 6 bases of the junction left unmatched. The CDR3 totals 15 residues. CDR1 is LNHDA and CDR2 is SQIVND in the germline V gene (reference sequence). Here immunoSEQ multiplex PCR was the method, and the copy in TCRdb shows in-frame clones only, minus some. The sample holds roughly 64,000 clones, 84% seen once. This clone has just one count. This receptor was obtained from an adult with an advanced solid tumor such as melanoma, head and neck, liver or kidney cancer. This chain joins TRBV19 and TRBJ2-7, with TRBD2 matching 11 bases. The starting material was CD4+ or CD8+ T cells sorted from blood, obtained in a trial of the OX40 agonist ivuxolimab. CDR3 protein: CASSDRLAGGYEQYF. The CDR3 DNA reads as TGTGCCAGTAGTGATAGGCTAGCGGGAGGCTACGAGCAGTACTTC.